The rows below give T cell receptor beta chains drawn from one sample of a study of cytomegalovirus exposure and HLA in healthy donors. Data came from immunoSEQ multiplex PCR; TCRdb stores just in-frame clones and leaves some out. Of roughly 150,000 clones in the sample, 82% were seen once. The sample comprised PBMCs. These receptors originate from a woman between 45 and 60 years old in good health and CMV-seropositive. The CDR3 runs from the conserved cysteine through the conserved F or W.

>TRBJ2-3|14|TRBV13
CASSPDRDTDTQYF
>TRBJ1-1|13|TRBV6-5
CASSYREDTEAFF
>TRBJ1-1|14|TRBV18
CASSRGTQRTEAFF
>TRBJ2-1|15|TRBV6-5
CASSLAGYSYNEQFF
>TRBJ1-2|15|TRBV30
CAWSQQGARRYGYTF
>TRBJ2-4|12|TRBV30
CAWSPRADIQYF
>TRBJ2-7|16|TRBV6-5
CASSWGSSGGSYEQYF
>TRBJ1-4|16|TRBV10-1
CASSEGGGTGNEKLFF
>TRBJ2-2|17|TRBV6-1
CASSGPSGGANTGELFF
>TRBJ1-2|14|TRBV6-1
CASSGQGDIYGYTF
>TRBJ2-2|16|TRBV19
CASSTLHGQGPGELFF
>TRBJ1-6|13|TRBV2
CASSQTANSPLHF
>TRBJ1-2|13|TRBV27
CATWGGANYGYTF
>TRBJ2-2|14|TRBV5-5
CASSPQMNTGELFF
>TRBJ2-7|14|TRBV5-6
CASSRGQGAYEQYF
>TRBJ2-3|15|TRBV2
CASILLAGGQDTQYF
>TRBJ1-2|14|TRBV7-6
CASSSSGGPIGYTF
>TRBJ2-2|12|TRBV6-5
CASSPRTGELFF
>TRBJ2-2|16|TRBV9
CASSYPGGAHTGELFF
>TRBJ2-2|16|TRBV5-1
CASSLVLAGNTGELFF
>TRBJ2-2|12|TRBV30
CAWTPGTGELFF
>TRBJ1-6|15|TRBV7-2
CASSRDYLYNSPLHF
>TRBJ1-1|13|TRBV25-1
CASSPLRNTEAFF
>TRBJ1-2|15|TRBV6-1
CASSEWTGGDYGYTF
>TRBJ1-6|14|TRBV7-6
CASSPLSQNSPLHF
>TRBJ2-3|18|TRBV29-1
CSVAPLQLAGRNTDTQYF
>TRBJ1-4|15|TRBV7-9
CASSSDGQGNEKLFF
>TRBJ1-1|13|TRBV28
CASRSRAKTEAFF
>TRBJ2-3|18|TRBV27
CASSLQFRGLAVTDTQYF
>TRBJ2-3|12|TRBV6-5
CASRTATDTQYF
>TRBJ1-1|15|TRBV14
CASSRKTGKNTEAFF
>TRBJ1-2|13|TRBV29-1
CSVPGGSNYGYTF
>TRBJ1-1|16|TRBV7-6
CASSLGTGPMNTEAFF
>TRBJ1-6|11|TRBV7-2
CASGQGSPLHF
>TRBJ1-1|16|TRBV6-5
CASSYPQGAGFAEAFF
>TRBJ1-3|13|TRBV6-1
CASSERQGNTIYF
>TRBJ2-1|14|TRBV29-1
CSVVPSGVLDEQFF